The 30 T cell receptor beta chains below come from one sample, sequenced in a study of T-cell memory formation after mild COVID-19. TCRdb ran MiXCR on the 5' RACE reads and lists one entry per CDR3 protein. This sample yields roughly 48,000 distinct CDR3 sequences, of which around a quarter are seen a single time; roughly two fifths belongs to the top ten. Sequences were obtained from PBMCs or a T cell subset sorted from them (not recorded which). The source is a man in his late teens or twenties who had mild COVID-19 (a few samples of this study predate the infection). Cell type and time point are not known.

This clonotype came up a few times. This chain uses TRBV9 with TRBJ2-3, with 9 positions matching TRBD2. CDR1 is SGDLS, CDR2 YYNGEE, per germline. V gave up 3 bases and J gave up 1 base; unmatched junction bases: 0. The CDR3 runs to 14 residues. CDR3 sequence: CASSGTSGTDTQYF. CDR3 DNA sequence: TGTGCCAGCAGCGGGACTAGCGGCACAGATACGCAGTATTTT.

This clonotype occurred a few times. V and J are TRBV18 and TRBJ2-7; D might be TRBD1 (7 bases). Looked up from germline, CDR1 is KGHSH and CDR2 is LQKENI. The CDR3 is 16 amino acids. The V end was cut by 2 bases, the J end by 9 bases, with 23 bases between. CDR3 in amino acids: CASSPKGARQGLWQYF. The CDR3 DNA sequence: TGTGCCAGCTCACCAAAGGGGGCCCGACAGGGACTTTGGCAGTACTTC.

This clonotype was seen at least ten times. The V gene is TRBV19, the J gene TRBJ1-1; D is ambiguous. CDR1 and CDR2 from the germline V gene are LNHDA and SQIVND (reference sequence). V was shortened by 4 bases and J by 9 bases, with 0 bases between the two germline ends. The CDR3 contains 8 residues. DNA of the CDR3: TGTGCCAGTAGTAAAGCTTTCTTT. Translating gives CASSKAFF.

V usage is TRBV7-8 and J usage is TRBJ2-2; D unresolved. Trimming took off 2 bases at V and 6 bases at J, with 4 bases between the two ends. CDR1 SGHVS and CDR2 FQNEAQ come from the germline V gene. The CDR3 has 12 amino acids. The CDR3 region has the DNA TGTGCCAGCAGCTTACTATCCGGGGAGCTGTTTTTT. It translates to CASSLLSGELFF.

The chain combines TRBV12-3 or TRBV12-4 with TRBJ2-3, with 9 nucleotides matching TRBD2. Trimming cost V 7 bases and J 5 bases; bases outside gene matches: 10. This CDR3 has 15 residues. As DNA, the CDR3 is TGTGCCAGCATCCAAGGGGGACTAGCACTAGATACGCAGTATTTT. It encodes CASIQGGLALDTQYF.

This clonotype was seen a few times. The rearrangement uses TRBV21-1 and TRBJ2-3. TRBV21-1 is shown as a pseudogene. This CDR3 is 16 amino acids long. This CDR3 reads CASSRTSELGPDTQYF. The CDR3, as DNA: TGTGCCAGCAGCAGGACCAGTGAATTGGGCCCAGATACGCAGTATTTT.

The sample holds a few counts of this clonotype. The chain joins TRBV6-2 or TRBV6-3 to TRBJ1-2, with TRBD1 matching 7 bases. The V gene end was trimmed by 5 bases and the J gene end by 5 bases; junction bases not matched to a gene: 5. CDR1 and CDR2 (germline): MNHEY, SVGEGT. The CDR3 is 13 residues long. This CDR3 is CASSPGGLYGYTF. CDR3 bases: TGTGCCAGCAGTCCAGGGGGATTATATGGCTACACCTTC.

In this sample, this clonotype turned up a few times. V gene TRBV6-6 combines with J gene TRBJ2-7, with a weak D call TRBD1 (6 bases). Germline assignment: CDR1 MNHNY and CDR2 SVGAGI (reference sequence). The CDR3 extends over 12 amino acids. The germline V and J ends were trimmed by 8 bases and 3 bases, with 11 bases remaining between them. CDR3 nucleotide sequence: TGTGCCAGCTCGGACAGCTACTACGAGCAGTACGTC. Translated, it gives CASSDSYYEQYV.

This clonotype occurred a few times. CDR3 DNA: TGTGCCAGCAGTGCCGGACAGGGCGATGAGCAGTTCTTC. Protein sequence: CASSAGQGDEQFF. The gene calls are TRBV12-3 or TRBV12-4 and TRBJ2-1, with 8 bases aligning to TRBD1. The CDR3 is 13 amino acids. Trimming took 5 bases from V and 8 from J; bases not matched to a gene: 5.

A few counts support this clonotype. The chain employs TRBV28 and TRBJ2-7; D gene unclear. The CDR3 spans 11 residues. V was trimmed by 10 bases and J by 6 bases, leaving 13 bases between them. Germline CDR1 is MDHEN and CDR2 is SYDVKM. This chain's CDR3 is CATTLGFEQYV. In DNA form, the CDR3 reads TGTGCCACCACCCTTGGTTTCGAGCAGTACGTC.

This chain links TRBV15 with TRBJ2-5; D is undetermined. This CDR3 is built from 12 residues. CDR1 LNHNV and CDR2 YYDKDF come from the germline V gene (reference sequence). V lost 4 bases, J lost 3 bases, and 6 bases lay in between. CDR3 loop: CATSTSEETQYF. The CDR3, as DNA: TGTGCCACCAGCACGTCCGAAGAGACCCAGTACTTC.

This chain links TRBV29-1 with TRBJ2-7; possible D gene TRBD1, 7 bases. This CDR3 is built from 15 residues. Germline V gene data show CDR1 as SQVTM and CDR2 as ANQGSEA. The ends were cut back, 6 bases at V and 3 bases at J, with 21 bases in the middle. The DNA of the CDR3 is TGCAGCGTGGCGGGACAGACCTACGCTAGCTACGAGCAGTACTTC. It translates to CSVAGQTYASYEQYF.

In this sample, this clonotype turned up a few times. V gene TRBV6-2 or TRBV6-3 combines with J gene TRBJ2-5, with D perhaps assigned TRBD1 or TRBD2 (5 bases each). The length of the CDR3 is 15 residues. V shed 2 bases and J shed 5 bases, with 15 bases lying between them. CDR1 and CDR2 (germline): MNHEY, SVGEGT. CDR3 residues: CASSYVVAREETQYF. The DNA of the CDR3 is TGTGCCAGCAGTTACGTTGTCGCCAGGGAGGAGACCCAGTACTTC.

V and J are TRBV7-3 and TRBJ2-1, with 7 bases lining up with TRBD1. Trimming took 6 bases from V and 4 from J; bases not matched to a gene: 9. Germline V gene data show CDR1 as SGHTA and CDR2 as FQGTGA. The CDR3 covers 15 residues. CDR3 amino acids: CASSPLGGSYNEQFF. In DNA, the CDR3 is TGTGCCAGCAGTCCCCTAGGGGGCTCATACAATGAGCAGTTCTTC.

This clonotype turned up a few times. This sequence joins TRBV9 and TRBJ2-1; 9 bases agree with TRBD1. V was clipped by 3 bases and J by 6 bases; unmatched bases: 7. In germline, CDR1 is SGDLS, CDR2 YYNGEE. The CDR3 contains 15 residues. The CDR3 DNA sequence: TGTGCCAGCAGCGGACCCCCACAGGGGGCCAATGAGCAGTTCTTC. It specifies CASSGPPQGANEQFF.

This clonotype was detected only a few times. The rearrangement links TRBV6-5 to TRBJ2-5; possible D gene TRBD2, 6 bases. CDR1 is MNHEY, CDR2 SVGAGI, per germline. Trimming left V 2 bases short and J 4 bases short, with 14 bases between. The CDR3 length is 15 residues. CDR3 protein: CASSYAPAGGETQYF. DNA of the CDR3: TGTGCCAGCAGTTACGCGCCGGCCGGGGGAGAGACCCAGTACTTC.

CDR3 sequence reads: CASSLGTGNTEAFF. The CDR3 DNA follows: TGTGCCAGCAGCTTAGGGACGGGGAACACTGAAGCTTTCTTT. V and J are TRBV9 and TRBJ1-1; D is possibly TRBD1 (5 bases). CDR1 is SGDLS, CDR2 YYNGEE, per germline. CDR3 length: 14 residues. V was cut by 4 bases and J by 1 base, with 11 bases left in between.

V is TRBV4-3 and J is TRBJ2-5; 8 bases line up with TRBD2. CDR3 size: 15 residues. Germline values: CDR1 LGHNA, CDR2 YSLEER. V lost 0 bases and J lost 1; bases outside the gene matches: 1. The CDR3 here is CASSQDLAGQETQYF. The CDR3 DNA follows: TGCGCCAGCAGCCAAGATCTAGCGGGCCAAGAGACCCAGTACTTC.

Only a few counts were recorded for this clonotype. The V and J genes are TRBV9 and TRBJ1-2; possibly TRBD1 for D (5 bases). CDR3 length: 14 residues. V was clipped by 0 bases and J by 3 bases, with 9 bases between them. Per the germline V gene, CDR1 is SGDLS and CDR2 is YYNGEE. CDR3 bases: TGTGCCAGCAGCGTAGAAGGGGCCTACTATGGCTACACCTTC. As protein: CASSVEGAYYGYTF.

This clonotype was counted between two and nine times. The chain combines TRBV7-9 with TRBJ2-3, with TRBD2 matching over 7 bases. There are 17 residues in the CDR3. The V and J ends lost 0 bases and 6 bases, in that order; junction bases with no gene match: 12. The germline CDR1 and CDR2 sequences are SEHNR and FQNEAQ (reference sequence). CDR3 in DNA: TGTGCCAGCAGCTTAGCCGGCGAGCGGGGCGGCGATGATACGCAGTATTTT. Its translation: CASSLAGERGGDDTQYF.

The sample holds a few counts of this clonotype. This sequence joins TRBV7-9 and TRBJ2-5; D is unclear. V lost 5 bases and J 1 base, leaving 14 bases between the germline ends. Germline V lookup: CDR1 SEHNR, CDR2 FQNEAQ (reference sequence). This CDR3 contains 15 residues. In DNA, the CDR3 is TGTGCCAGCAGCCGGCCCGTGACCCTCCAAGAGACCCAGTACTTC. It is translated as CASSRPVTLQETQYF.

This clonotype is a singleton in its sample. J is TRBJ2-1 and V is TRBV4-3; D remains ambiguous. Germline CDR1 and CDR2: LGHNA and YSLEER. The CDR3 loop spans 15 amino acids. The V and J ends lost 4 bases and 4 bases respectively, with 14 bases between them. The CDR3 DNA reads TGCGCCAGCAGCCCCGCCGCTAGGGAATACAATGAGCAGTTCTTC. Residues: CASSPAAREYNEQFF.

V is TRBV5-6 and J is TRBJ2-7, with D perhaps TRBD1 (6 bases). This CDR3 has 16 amino acids. Germline CDR1 SGHDT, CDR2 YYEEEE. The V end was cut by 4 bases, the J end by 2 bases, with 19 bases between. CDR3 sequence reads: CASSLKQGRGPYEQYV. The CDR3 coding sequence is TGTGCCAGCAGCCTCAAACAGGGTCGGGGACCCTACGAGCAGTACGTC.

This clonotype has a handful of counts. The genes are TRBV2 and TRBJ2-7; perhaps TRBD1 as D (6 bases). Trimming cost V 3 bases and J 5 bases, with 11 bases left between them. Germline V CDR1 and CDR2: SNHLY, FYNNEI. The CDR3 is 13 amino acids. Here the CDR3 reads CASSDRGIHEQYF. In DNA, the CDR3 is TGTGCCAGCAGTGACAGGGGTATCCACGAGCAGTACTTC.

This clonotype showed up just a few times. V gene TRBV6-5 combines with J gene TRBJ2-1; 12 positions agree with TRBD2. CDR3 length: 17 amino acids. Trimming at V came to 0 bases and at J to 8 bases, leaving 8 bases not matched to a gene. Germline loops: CDR1 MNHEY, CDR2 SVGAGI. The CDR3 DNA sequence: TGTGCCAGCAGTTACTCGCTAGCGGGGGGGCCGAGAGATGAGCAGTTCTTC. Protein sequence: CASSYSLAGGPRDEQFF.

V and J are TRBV6-1 and TRBJ2-5, with D possibly matching TRBD2 (5 bases). The CDR3 is made up of 12 amino acids. V was cut by 2 bases and J by 5 bases, with 6 bases left in between. In germline, CDR1 is MNHNS, CDR2 SASEGT. CDR3 protein: CASSERGETQYF. CDR3 in DNA: TGTGCCAGCAGTGAACGAGGGGAGACCCAGTACTTC.

This clonotype was observed a few times. The rearrangement links TRBV29-1 to TRBJ1-3; maybe TRBD1 (6 bases). V lost 4 bases to trimming and J lost 0 bases, with 10 bases between them. This CDR3 spans 14 amino acids. Germline loops: CDR1 SQVTM, CDR2 ANQGSEA. The CDR3 DNA reads as TGCAGCGTTGCACCAGGGGACTCTGGAAACACCATATATTTT. Its translation is CSVAPGDSGNTIYF.

V usage is TRBV12-3 or TRBV12-4 and J usage is TRBJ1-6; 9 nucleotides match TRBD1. This CDR3 has 15 residues. V lost 7 bases to trimming and J lost 10 bases; unmatched junction nucleotides: 11. The CDR3 DNA sequence: TGTGCCAGCAAAATAGCGGGACAGGGAAGATCACCCCTCCACTTT. It specifies CASKIAGQGRSPLHF.

The rearrangement uses TRBV7-8 and TRBJ2-5; D may match TRBD1 or TRBD2 (6 bases each). The CDR3 has 15 residues. Per germline, CDR1 SGHVS and CDR2 FQNEAQ. V was cut by 4 bases and J by 5 bases, with 17 bases left in between. CDR3 sequence (DNA): TGTGCCAGCAGCTCCCTGGGGGGCAGCGGGGAGACCCAGTACTTC. As protein: CASSSLGGSGETQYF.

CDR3 sequence (DNA): TGTGCCATCAGTGACCCGGGGGGCGCGGGGGAGCAGTACGTC. Its protein product is CAISDPGGAGEQYV. The V gene is TRBV10-3, the J gene TRBJ2-7; possible D gene TRBD2, 7 bases. The V gene's germline CDR1 is ENHRY and CDR2 SYGVKD. The CDR3 consists of 14 residues. V lost 3 bases, J lost 7 bases, and 16 bases lay in between.